These T cell receptor beta chains were read from a single sample in a study of T cell repertoires in cytomegalovirus infection. Their cognate antigens are unknown. TCRdb fed the reads into MiXCR, producing one record per CDR3 protein. The sample lists fewer than 950,000 distinct CDR3 sequences, 32% occurring once. Sequenced material: cultured CD8+ T cells from PBMCs, taken from culture after CMV antigen stimulation. These receptors were collected from a human donor in good health (CMV status not recorded). Some clones in this sample may be carry-over from other donors' samples. CDR3s include the opening cysteine and the closing phenylalanine or tryptophan. D genes are given only for firm matches. Some rows have no size entry. The others give once, few or many, or a class for an expanded clone.

clone_size	d_call	v_call	j_call	cdr3_nt	cdr3_aa
few	NA	TRBV27	TRBJ2-7	TGTGCCAGCAGTACCCAACGGGGGACGGAAAACGAGCAGTACTTC	CASSTQRGTENEQYF
NA	NA	TRBV7-8	TRBJ1-4	TGTGCCAGCAGCTTGGGCCTCCCCCTGTTTTTT	CASSLGLPLFF
many	NA	TRBV28	TRBJ2-1	TGTGCCAGCAGTTCTAACAGGGCTTCCTACAATGAGCAGTTCTTC	CASSSNRASYNEQFF
NA	NA	TRBV10-2	TRBJ2-5	TGCGCCAGCACTTCTTGGGGGGAGCAAGAGACCCAGTACTTC	CASTSWGEQETQYF
once	TRBD2	TRBV6-1	TRBJ2-3	TGTGCCAGCAGAATCGGGGGGGGCCACCCCACAGATACGCAGTATTTT	CASRIGGGHPTDTQYF
NA	NA	TRBV20-1	TRBJ1-1	TGCAGTGCTACACCTTTCGGGGGGCTGAACACTGAAGCTTTCTTT	CSATPFGGLNTEAFF
NA	TRBD1	TRBV14	TRBJ2-1	TGTGCCAGCAGCCAAAGGTGGACCCGGGACAGGGAAAACAATGAGCAGTTCTTC	CASSQRWTRDRENNEQFF
few	NA	TRBV7-3	TRBJ2-7	TGTGCCAGCAGCTTATCCCAGGGGCTGAGCTCCTACGAGCAGTACTTC	CASSLSQGLSSYEQYF
NA	NA	TRBV12-5	TRBJ1-1	TGTGCTAGTGGTTCTCGGCCGGGTTGGACTGAAGCTTTCTTT	CASGSRPGWTEAFF
NA	NA	TRBV20-1	TRBJ1-2	TGCAGTGCTAGAGGGCAGGAGGCCACTCCAAACTATGGCTACACCTTC	CSARGQEATPNYGYTF
NA	NA	TRBV29-1	TRBJ1-1	TGCAGCGCCTGGAGGGGCGGGGAAACTGAAGCTTTCTTT	CSAWRGGETEAFF
NA	TRBD1	TRBV6-2/TRBV6-3	TRBJ1-6	TGTGCCAGCAGTCCCGGACAGGTCTATAATTCACCCCTCCACTTT	CASSPGQVYNSPLHF
NA	TRBD2	TRBV15	TRBJ2-1	TGTGCCACCAGCAGAACCGGGACTAGTGGGATTGAGCAGTTCTTC	CATSRTGTSGIEQFF
NA	TRBD2	TRBV7-8	TRBJ2-1	TGTGCCAGCAGCCACAAGAGCGGGGGGGCCCACAATGAGCAGTTCTTC	CASSHKSGGAHNEQFF
many	TRBD2	TRBV7-9	TRBJ2-1	TGTGCCTGTTGGGGGGTAGCGGGGGACCTATACAATGAGCAGTTCTTC	CACWGVAGDLYNEQFF